These T cell receptor beta chains were read from a single sample in a study of blood T cell repertoires in COVID-19. TCRdb's table, derived via immunoSEQ multiplex PCR, lists solely in-frame clones and lacks some. In the table there are roughly 150,000 clones, 76% of which are singletons. The sample comprised peripheral blood. The source of these receptors is a woman aged 80 or older with acute or convalescent COVID-19. Each CDR3 is given with its conserved first and last residue. The order of the fields is V gene, CDR3 protein.

V gene: TRBV25-1; CDR3 protein: CASSWTGKDTGELFF
V gene: TRBV4-1; CDR3 protein: CASSQDPWTESTYEQYF
V gene: TRBV14; CDR3 protein: CASRLRDTLRGNTEAFF
V gene: TRBV6-6; CDR3 protein: CASSPGIRGLAGGRTYNEQFF
V gene: TRBV6-5; CDR3 protein: CASSKTVPMNTEAFF
V gene: TRBV20-1; CDR3 protein: CSASSGAYEQYF
V gene: TRBV20-1; CDR3 protein: CSASSGRITDTQYF
V gene: TRBV27; CDR3 protein: CASGHWVTTNEKLFF
V gene: TRBV4-1; CDR3 protein: CASSHSLDRRYGYTF
V gene: TRBV2; CDR3 protein: CASSEVTGSLNTEAFF
V gene: TRBV6-5; CDR3 protein: CASRPTSGSSYEQYF
V gene: TRBV7-3; CDR3 protein: CASSQHGTSGYEQYF
V gene: TRBV6-4; CDR3 protein: CASSQDTTSGANVLTF
V gene: TRBV24-1; CDR3 protein: CATSDPGNTDTQYF
V gene: TRBV7-9; CDR3 protein: CASSWSTGLWYTF
V gene: TRBV6-5; CDR3 protein: CASRTPTGNTEAFF
V gene: TRBV5-1; CDR3 protein: CASSTGLAGAVGEQYF
V gene: TRBV6-5; CDR3 protein: CASREGATSYNEQFF
V gene: TRBV16; CDR3 protein: CASSQGGEIQPQHF
V gene: TRBV27; CDR3 protein: CASSGGGVYNEQFF
V gene: TRBV27; CDR3 protein: CASSFRGNSPLHF
V gene: TRBV10-3; CDR3 protein: CAISEPVEREVMRYNEQFF
V gene: TRBV10-2; CDR3 protein: CATRWLAGGGASYEQYF
V gene: TRBV19; CDR3 protein: CASRPQSQDYTEAFF
V gene: TRBV5-4; CDR3 protein: CASSVGGPGYEQYF
V gene: TRBV2; CDR3 protein: CASSDPKSANLGTEAFF
V gene: TRBV3-1/TRBV3-2; CDR3 protein: CASSHPSGSRYF
V gene: TRBV19; CDR3 protein: CASSILGQGYGYTF
V gene: TRBV7-3; CDR3 protein: CASSLISGQAGELFF
V gene: TRBV14; CDR3 protein: CASSQGVRGLEAFF
V gene: TRBV2; CDR3 protein: CASSNRGQQETQYF
V gene: TRBV9; CDR3 protein: CASSVGTEGRGYGYTF
V gene: TRBV28; CDR3 protein: CASSLYRGTSALGDIQYF
V gene: TRBV29-1; CDR3 protein: CSVGAGGAHYEQYF
V gene: TRBV5-5; CDR3 protein: CASSLTRDTMSSYNSPLHF
V gene: TRBV18; CDR3 protein: CASSRGRGTEILATSVREKLFF
V gene: TRBV3-1/TRBV3-2; CDR3 protein: CASSPVRGTGELFF
V gene: TRBV10-2; CDR3 protein: CASSDGTGATDTQYF
V gene: TRBV7-2; CDR3 protein: CASSFGTSGGDTQYF
V gene: TRBV15; CDR3 protein: CATSTGTGLNEQFF
V gene: TRBV7-9; CDR3 protein: CASSLAGGRKLSYTF
V gene: TRBV10-3; CDR3 protein: CAISDLIPGQGPKEKMNTEAFF
V gene: TRBV5-1; CDR3 protein: CASSLDSPNEKLFF
V gene: TRBV3-1/TRBV3-2; CDR3 protein: CASSQERTGLNTEAFF